What follows are 9 T cell receptor beta chains derived from one specimen sequenced in a study of cytomegalovirus exposure and HLA in healthy donors. It was with 60 Vbeta and 13 Jbeta primers that the PCR ran. Profiling relied on immunoSEQ multiplex PCR, and the TCRdb table lists in-frame clones only, not all of them. The sample lists fewer than 200,000 clones; 75% to 85% were seen once. Material: PBMCs. These receptor sequences come from a male donor in good health and CMV-seropositive.

The chain employs TRBV5-8 and TRBJ1-2; 8 bases map to TRBD1. In germline, CDR1 is SGHTS, CDR2 YDEGEE. Unmatched junction bases numbered 9, after V lost 4 bases and J lost 7 bases. The CDR3 covers 14 residues. The CDR3, as DNA: TGTGCCAGCAGCGTAGGACAGGGTTGGCTTGGCTACACCTTC. Translating it yields CASSVGQGWLGYTF.

The J gene is TRBJ2-5, the V gene TRBV29-1; the match to TRBD2 covers 8 bases. Germline CDR1 SQVTM, CDR2 ANQGSEA. This CDR3 contains 14 residues. CDR3 sequence: CSEERGTEVGTQYF. Written as DNA, the CDR3 is TGCTCCGAGGAGCGGGGGACCGAAGTGGGGACCCAGTACTTC.

This clone showed up just a few times. The rearrangement uses TRBV27 and TRBJ2-7, with D possibly TRBD2 on 6 matching bases. The CDR3 spans 14 residues. Germline V gene lookup returns CDR1 MNHEY and CDR2 SMNVEV (reference sequence). Trimming took 7 bases from V and 2 from J, leaving 15 bases between them. The CDR3 sequence is CASKIAAFAYEQYF. The CDR3 DNA reads TGTGCCAGCAAAATAGCGGCTTTTGCCTACGAGCAGTACTTC.

The V gene is TRBV6-1, the J gene TRBJ1-2; D uncertain. The length of the CDR3 is 13 residues. The germline V and J ends were trimmed by 5 bases and 8 bases, with 15 bases remaining between them. Per the germline V gene, CDR1 is MNHNS and CDR2 is SASEGT. CDR3 region: CASSSHPMGGYTF. CDR3 nucleotide sequence: TGTGCCAGCAGTTCGCATCCCATGGGCGGCTACACCTTC.

V and J are TRBV6-5 and TRBJ2-3; D gene uncertain. The CDR3 spans 13 residues. Germline lookup yields CDR1 MNHEY and CDR2 SVGAGI. Deletions cut 2 bases from V and 0 bases from J, with 3 bases between. CDR3 residues: CASSYGSTDTQYF. The CDR3 region has the DNA TGTGCCAGCAGTTACGGCAGCACAGATACGCAGTATTTT.

The rearrangement uses TRBV9 and TRBJ2-1, with 9 bases aligning to TRBD2. CDR3 length: 16 amino acids. CDR1 and CDR2 from the germline V gene are SGDLS and YYNGEE. The V segment lost 0 bases and the J segment 3 bases; nucleotides outside the gene matches: 4. The CDR3: CASSVGGGGDYNEQFF. The CDR3 nucleotides are TGTGCCAGCAGCGTAGGGGGCGGGGGGGACTACAATGAGCAGTTCTTC.

V and J are TRBV7-9 and TRBJ2-5, with D possibly TRBD2 on 6 matching bases. This CDR3 has 15 amino acids. Germline CDR1 SEHNR, CDR2 FQNEAQ (reference sequence). Deletions cut 6 bases from V and 0 bases from J, with 14 bases between. The CDR3 coding sequence is TGTGCCAGCAGTCAATCCGGGGGTGACCAAGAGACCCAGTACTTC. The encoded protein is CASSQSGGDQETQYF.

This clone was detected only a few times. The V and J genes are TRBV5-6 and TRBJ1-3, with D perhaps TRBD1 (5 bases). The V gene lost 8 bases and the J gene lost 0 bases, with 18 bases spanning the gap. The germline V gene has CDR1 SGHDT and CDR2 YYEEEE. CDR3 length: 16 residues. The CDR3 DNA sequence: TGTGCCAGTCAAAGGGTGGCGGGACCCTCTGGAAACACCATATATTTT. Translated, it gives CASQRVAGPSGNTIYF.

This chain uses TRBV13 with TRBJ2-5; no clear D. The germline V gene has CDR1 PRHDT and CDR2 FYEKMQ (reference sequence). This CDR3 is built from 13 residues. Deletions cut 0 bases from V and 3 bases from J, with 5 bases between. The CDR3 here is CASSLGAKETQYF. The CDR3 bases are TGTGCCAGCAGCTTAGGTGCGAAAGAGACCCAGTACTTC.